This T cell receptor (beta chain) was observed in a study of CD8+CD57+ T cells in acquired aplastic anemia. The CDR3 covers 15 residues. V lost 4 bases, J lost 6 bases, and 9 bases stayed unmatched. CDR1 and CDR2 from the germline V gene are SGHTS and YDEGEE. In patients chosen for sequencing, flow cytometry had shown CD8+CD57+ cell expansion. Every patient had severe acquired aplastic anemia. Patients were treatment-naive when blood was sampled. Notes on the study in general: Patients showed no significant difference from controls in CD8+ Simpson's diversity.

Remarks on this clonotype: The target antigen is unknown.

The template used for profiling TCR beta VDJ and CDR3 was genomic DNA. In TCRdb, the reads were re-called with MiXCR into one record per CDR3 protein. The profile covers 170,000 or so distinct CDR3 sequences, with around 48% appearing a single time and about 30% taken by the ten largest. V is TRBV5-8 and J is TRBJ1-2, with 10 bases fitting TRBD1. The receptor was derived from a human donor with aplastic anemia. Input material: sorted CD4+, CD8+, or CD8+CD57+ T cells (not recorded which) from PBMCs. The CDR3 DNA follows: TGTGCCAGCAGCACCCGGGACAGGGGATTTCATGGCTACACCTTC. Translated: CASSTRDRGFHGYTF. The full variable domain, with the rest looked up from reference TRBV5-8 and TRBJ1-2, is EAGVTQSPTHLIKTRGQQATLRCSPISGHTSVYWYQQALGLGLQFLLWYDEGEERNRGNFPPRFSGRQFPNYSSELNVNALELEDSALYLCASSTRDRGFHGYTFGSGTRLTVV.